Shown below are 29 T cell receptor beta chains from a single sample sequenced in a study of shared clonotypes between healthy human individuals. Repertoires were generated with immunoSEQ multiplex PCR, while TCRdb's copy carries only in-frame clones and drops some. This sample has about 1,900,000 clones; roughly 94% occur once, and the top ten carry approximately 1%. The naive CD8 population came from CD45RO-negative cells selected for CCR7, without terminally differentiated effector memory CD45RA+ cells. The sample consisted of naive CD8+ T cells sorted from blood. These receptors were taken from a man aged 18 to 29 in good health.

V usage is TRBV11-2 and J usage is TRBJ2-7; 7 bases fit TRBD2. The ends lost 0 bases at V and 3 bases at J; junction bases unmatched: 8. The germline V gene encodes CDR1 SGHAT and CDR2 FQNNGV. The CDR3 extends over 16 amino acids. This chain's CDR3 is CASSLDRASGYYEQYF. As DNA, the CDR3 is TGTGCCAGCAGCTTAGATCGGGCTAGCGGATACTACGAGCAGTACTTC. The full variable domain, in which reference TRBV11-2 and TRBJ2-7 provide the parts outside the CDR3, is EAGVAQSPRYKIIEKRQSVAFWCNPISGHATLYWYQQILGQGPKLLIQFQNNGVVDDSQLPKDRFSAERLKGVDSTLKIQPAKLEDSAVYLCASSLDRASGYYEQYFGPGTRLTVT.

This clone was seen only once. The gene calls are TRBV5-1 and TRBJ2-2; weak D call: TRBD1 (6 bases). V was shortened by 1 base and J by 1 base, with 11 bases between the two germline ends. Germline loops: CDR1 SGHRS, CDR2 YFSETQ. The CDR3 spans 16 residues. This chain's CDR3 is CASSLYGTQNTGELFF. The DNA for the CDR3 is TGCGCCAGCAGCTTGTATGGGACACAGAACACCGGGGAGCTGTTTTTT.

The chain carries TRBV9 and TRBJ2-5; D may be TRBD1 or TRBD2 (6 bases each). V gave up 0 bases and J gave up 5 bases, with 14 bases separating them. This CDR3 contains 15 residues. Germline V lookup: CDR1 SGDLS, CDR2 YYNGEE. CDR3 DNA sequence: TGTGCCAGCAGCGTAGGACCGGGGGCTAGGGAGACCCAGTACTTC. It encodes CASSVGPGARETQYF.

The V and J genes are TRBV28 and TRBJ1-2; D call uncertain. This CDR3 has 14 residues. Trimming left V 5 bases short and J 2 bases short, with 12 bases between. Looked up from germline, CDR1 is MDHEN and CDR2 is SYDVKM. CDR3 bases: TGTGCCAGCAGTCGGCATGACGGGAACTATGGCTACACCTTC. Protein: CASSRHDGNYGYTF.

The chain employs TRBV30 and TRBJ1-2; tentative D call: TRBD1 (5 bases). The CDR3 runs 13 residues. Germline CDR1 and CDR2: GTSNPN and SVGIG (reference sequence). Trimming pared 4 bases from V and 10 bases from J, leaving 19 bases between. In DNA, the CDR3 is TGTGCCTGGATAGCCCAAGGGACGGGTCACTACACCTTC. As protein: CAWIAQGTGHYTF. Drawing the rest from reference TRBV30 and TRBJ1-2, the complete variable domain is SQTIHQWPATLVQPVGSPLSLECTVEGTSNPNLYWYRQAAGRGLQLLFYSVGIGQISSEVPQNLSASRPQDRQFILSSKKLLLSDSGFYLCAWIAQGTGHYTFGSGTRLTVV.

The chain recombines TRBV28 with TRBJ1-6; a possible D gene is TRBD1 (5 bases). CDR3 size: 14 residues. V lost 2 bases to trimming and J lost 6 bases, with 8 bases between them. Germline assignment: CDR1 MDHEN and CDR2 SYDVKM. The CDR3 protein is CASSLRGSNSPLHF. The DNA for the CDR3 is TGTGCCAGCAGTTTACGGGGGAGTAATTCACCCCTCCACTTT.

This clone was recorded once. The V and J genes are TRBV2 and TRBJ2-4; D ambiguous. CDR3 length: 15 residues. Germline V gene lookup returns CDR1 SNHLY and CDR2 FYNNEI. Deletions cut 1 base from V and 0 bases from J, with 7 bases between. The CDR3 protein is CASSEGFGAKNIQYF. The CDR3 DNA reads as TGTGCCAGCAGTGAAGGGTTTGGAGCCAAAAACATTCAGTACTTC. Combining the CDR3 with reference TRBV2 and TRBJ2-4 gives the whole variable domain EPEVTQTPSHQVTQMGQEVILRCVPISNHLYFYWYRQILGQKVEFLVSFYNNEISEKSEIFDDQFSVERPDGSNFTLKIRSTKLEDSAMYFCASSEGFGAKNIQYFGAGTRLSVL.

The chain couples TRBV4-1 to TRBJ2-7; 13 bases fit TRBD2. The germline gives CDR1 MGHRA, CDR2 YSYEKL. The CDR3 runs to 16 residues. The trim removed 2 bases at V and 2 bases at J, leaving 3 bases unmatched. Here the CDR3 DNA reads TGCGCCAGCAGCCAACCCGGGACTAGCGGGGCCTACGAGCAGTACTTC. Encoded protein: CASSQPGTSGAYEQYF.

The chain is built from TRBV7-9 and TRBJ1-1, with D maybe TRBD1 (6 bases). The CDR3 totals 13 residues. V gave up 8 bases and J gave up 5 bases, with 15 bases separating them. Germline CDR1 reads SEHNR; CDR2 reads FQNEAQ (reference sequence). In DNA form, the CDR3 reads TGTGCCAGCCTAGGAGGAGGGGGAACTGAAGCTTTCTTT. Its translation: CASLGGGGTEAFF. Full variable domain (rest looked up from reference TRBV7-9 and TRBJ1-1): DTGVSQNPRHKITKRGQNVTFRCDPISEHNRLYWYRQTLGQGPEFLTYFQNEAQLEKSRLLSDRFSAERPKGSFSTLEIQRTEQGDSAMYLCASLGGGGTEAFFGQGTRLTVV.

This clone was seen just once. The genes are TRBV2 and TRBJ2-2, with a tentative D call TRBD2 (5 bases). Germline lookup yields CDR1 SNHLY and CDR2 FYNNEI. CDR3 length equals 14 residues. Trimming stripped 3 bases from V and 7 bases from J, with 12 bases between. Here the CDR3 reads CASSDSGLYGELFF. The CDR3 nucleotides read TGTGCCAGCAGTGATTCGGGGTTGTACGGGGAGCTGTTTTTT.

This sequence joins TRBV19 and TRBJ1-2, with 7 bases matching TRBD1. The CDR3 spans 18 residues. In germline, CDR1 is LNHDA, CDR2 SQIVND (reference sequence). V trimming: 6 bases; J trimming: 0 bases; junction bases outside the gene matches: 16. The CDR3 region is CASRVIGGAYVANYGYTF. CDR3 sequence (DNA): TGTGCCAGTAGGGTAATAGGGGGCGCGTACGTCGCTAACTATGGCTACACCTTC.

Here the CDR3 reads CASSVVGGVTCNEKLFF. The CDR3 DNA reads TGTGCCAGCAGCGTAGTTGGAGGGGTGACTTGTAATGAAAAACTGTTTTTT. The gene calls are TRBV9 and TRBJ1-4; a possible D gene is TRBD1 (5 bases). Germline V gene lookup returns CDR1 SGDLS and CDR2 YYNGEE. Trimming removed 0 bases at V and 4 bases at J, with 16 bases between. The CDR3 length is 17 residues. The whole variable domain, filled in from reference TRBV9 and TRBJ1-4, reads DSGVTQTPKHLITATGQRVTLRCSPRSGDLSVYWYQQSLDQGLQFLIQYYNGEERAKGNILERFSAQQFPDLHSELNLSSLELGDSALYFCASSVVGGVTCNEKLFFGSGTQLSVL.

There are a few counts of this clone. The rearrangement joins TRBV19 to TRBJ1-5; maybe TRBD1 (6 bases). The CDR3 length is 12 residues. The germline V and J ends were trimmed by 11 bases and 4 bases, with 12 bases remaining between them. The V gene's germline CDR1 is LNHDA and CDR2 SQIVND (reference sequence). DNA of the CDR3: TGTGCCTCGGACAGACTGAATCAGCCCCAGCATTTT. It is translated as CASDRLNQPQHF.

This chain links TRBV4-3 with TRBJ2-5; a weak D match, TRBD1 (6 bases). The germline gives CDR1 LGHNA, CDR2 YSLEER. Trimming removed 0 bases from V and 6 bases from J, with 17 bases in between. The CDR3 has 16 residues. The CDR3 bases are TGCGCCAGCAGCCAAGATTTCGGACAGCTAATGCAGACCCAGTACTTC. Its protein is CASSQDFGQLMQTQYF.

The rearrangement joins TRBV4-1 to TRBJ2-5, with TRBD2 identical over 7 bases. The CDR3 has 14 residues. Germline V gene lookup returns CDR1 MGHRA and CDR2 YSYEKL. V lost 2 bases, J lost 4 bases, and 4 bases stayed unmatched. CDR3 sequence (DNA): TGCGCCAGCAGCCAAATGGGAGGGGTAGAGACCCAGTACTTC. Protein product: CASSQMGGVETQYF.

The chain uses TRBV19 and TRBJ2-7; 11 bases line up with TRBD2. The CDR3 has 14 residues. J was trimmed by 3 bases and V by 6 bases; bases with no gene match: 4. CDR1 is LNHDA, CDR2 SQIVND, per germline (reference sequence). The DNA of the CDR3 is TGTGCCAGTAGCCTTGGGACTAGCGGCTACGAGCAGTACTTC. It codes for CASSLGTSGYEQYF.

The J gene is TRBJ2-7, the V gene TRBV28, with D perhaps TRBD1 (6 bases). The CDR3 covers 14 residues. The V gene's germline CDR1 is MDHEN and CDR2 SYDVKM. V shed 8 bases and J shed 2 bases, with 16 bases lying between them. The CDR3 DNA is TGTGCCAGCGGTATCGGACAGCAAACCTACGAGCAGTACTTC. Protein product: CASGIGQQTYEQYF.

The chain is built from TRBV27 and TRBJ1-5; D not certain. The CDR3 has 16 residues. V lost 4 bases, J lost 0 bases, and 13 bases lay in between. Per the germline V gene, CDR1 is MNHEY and CDR2 is SMNVEV (reference sequence). The CDR3 sequence: CASSSLQTNSNQPQHF. CDR3 coding DNA: TGTGCCAGCAGTTCGTTGCAGACAAATAGCAATCAGCCCCAGCATTTT.

V usage is TRBV28 and J usage is TRBJ2-5; 8 positions match TRBD1. Germline CDR1 and CDR2: MDHEN and SYDVKM. The CDR3 totals 16 residues. Germline trimming cut 1 base from V and 2 bases from J; bases unmatched to any gene: 6. The CDR3 DNA is TGTGCCAGCAGTTTATCACAGGGGGAAGGACAAGAGACCCAGTACTTC. Translating gives CASSLSQGEGQETQYF.

The V gene is TRBV4-1, the J gene TRBJ2-7; 10 nucleotides match TRBD2. The V gene end was trimmed by 2 bases and the J gene end by 3 bases; junction bases not matched to a gene: 4. Germline CDR1 MGHRA, CDR2 YSYEKL. The CDR3 has 15 residues. The CDR3: CASSQRLAGRYEQYF. DNA for the CDR3: TGCGCCAGCAGCCAACGACTAGCGGGCCGCTACGAGCAGTACTTC.

This clone has a single count. J is TRBJ2-3 and V is TRBV6-6, with D perhaps TRBD2 (6 bases). This CDR3 has 14 amino acids. V lost 6 bases and J lost 4, with 14 bases in between. Germline V gene lookup returns CDR1 MNHNY and CDR2 SVGAGI (reference sequence). CDR3 sequence: CASSPGGRADTQYF. The CDR3 nucleotides are TGTGCCAGCAGCCCCGGGGGAAGAGCAGATACGCAGTATTTT.

V usage is TRBV27 and J usage is TRBJ1-5; 9 bases are shared with TRBD1. Unmatched junction bases numbered 6, after V lost 6 bases and J lost 6 bases. The CDR3 sequence is 14 residues long. Germline CDR1 reads MNHEY; CDR2 reads SMNVEV (reference sequence). The CDR3 loop reads CASSDGTGRQPQHF. The CDR3 coding sequence is TGTGCCAGCAGCGACGGGACAGGGCGTCAGCCCCAGCATTTT.

This clone is a singleton in its sample. This rearrangement joins TRBV7-7 to TRBJ1-1; D perhaps matches TRBD1 (5 bases). The CDR3 runs 16 residues. The V gene's germline CDR1 is SSHAT and CDR2 FNYEAQ (reference sequence). CDR3: CASLYPRRVMNTEAFF. The CDR3 DNA sequence: TGTGCTAGCCTCTACCCGCGCAGGGTCATGAACACTGAAGCTTTCTTT.

This rearrangement joins TRBV27 to TRBJ1-2; no reliable D call. Germline V gene lookup returns CDR1 MNHEY and CDR2 SMNVEV (reference sequence). This CDR3 has 14 residues. The V gene lost 4 bases and the J gene lost 2 bases, with 11 bases spanning the gap. CDR3 DNA sequence: TGTGCCAGCAGTTCCGGGTGGCAGAACTATGGCTACACCTTC. It encodes CASSSGWQNYGYTF.

V usage is TRBV4-1 and J usage is TRBJ1-6; the D is unclear. V was clipped by 0 bases and J by 6 bases, with 9 bases between them. The CDR3 consists of 15 residues. CDR1 and CDR2 (germline): MGHRA, YSYEKL. The CDR3 bases are TGCGCCAGCAGCCAAGAACCTGGCAGTAATTCACCCCTCCACTTT. The encoded protein is CASSQEPGSNSPLHF.

The V gene is TRBV21-1, the J gene TRBJ2-1. TRBV21-1 corresponds to a pseudogene. The CDR3 consists of 15 residues. CDR3 amino acids: CASSKGMRDTDEQFF. The CDR3 DNA reads as TGTGCCAGCAGCAAAGGAATGCGGGACACGGATGAGCAGTTCTTC.

The chain is built from TRBV4-3 and TRBJ2-3; TRBD1 might be the D (6 bases). The CDR3 contains 14 residues. CDR1 is LGHNA, CDR2 YSLEER, per germline. Trimming pared 4 bases from V and 1 base from J, leaving 9 bases between. CDR3 protein: CASSRWTGTDTQYF. The CDR3 region has the DNA TGCGCCAGCAGCCGGTGGACAGGCACAGATACGCAGTATTTT.

This chain connects TRBV27 to TRBJ1-5; D is ambiguous. This CDR3 comprises 13 residues. Germline V CDR1 and CDR2: MNHEY, SMNVEV (reference sequence). V was trimmed by 3 bases and J by 3 bases, leaving 6 bases between them. The chain's CDR3 is CASSFRVNQPQHF. DNA for the CDR3: TGTGCCAGCAGTTTTAGGGTCAATCAGCCCCAGCATTTT.

This rearrangement joins TRBV7-2 to TRBJ2-5; the match to TRBD1 covers 10 bases. J lost 2 bases, V lost 2 bases, and 8 bases had no gene match. The CDR3 consists of 17 residues. Germline CDR1 is SGHTA and CDR2 is FQGNSA. In DNA, the CDR3 is TGTGCCAGCAGCTTAAGCGCCGGGACAGGGGAGCAAGAGACCCAGTACTTC. Protein product: CASSLSAGTGEQETQYF.